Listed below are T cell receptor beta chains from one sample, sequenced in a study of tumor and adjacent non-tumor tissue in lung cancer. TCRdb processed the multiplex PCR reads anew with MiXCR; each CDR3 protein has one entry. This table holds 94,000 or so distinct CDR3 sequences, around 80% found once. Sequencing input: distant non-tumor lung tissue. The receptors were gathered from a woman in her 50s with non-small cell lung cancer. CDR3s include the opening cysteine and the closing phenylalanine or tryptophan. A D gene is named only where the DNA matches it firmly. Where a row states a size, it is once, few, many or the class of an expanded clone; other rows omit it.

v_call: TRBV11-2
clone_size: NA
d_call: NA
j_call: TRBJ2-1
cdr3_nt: TGTGCCAGCATCTCTAGAGGGAGTTGGTATAATGAGCAGTTCTTC
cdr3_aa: CASISRGSWYNEQFF

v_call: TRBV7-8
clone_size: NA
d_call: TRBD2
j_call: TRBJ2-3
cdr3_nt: TGTGACAGCAGGCCGATCGAGCGGGAGGATAGGACAGATACGCAGTATTTT
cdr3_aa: CDSRPIEREDRTDTQYF

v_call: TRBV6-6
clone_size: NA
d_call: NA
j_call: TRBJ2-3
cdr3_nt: TGTGCCAGCAATCCTATAGATACGCAGTATTTT
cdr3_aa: CASNPIDTQYF

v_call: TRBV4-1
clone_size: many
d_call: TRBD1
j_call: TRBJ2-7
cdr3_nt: TGCGCCAGCAGCCAAGCAGGGGGACAGGGTCTTTACGAGCAGTACTTC
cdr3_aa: CASSQAGGQGLYEQYF

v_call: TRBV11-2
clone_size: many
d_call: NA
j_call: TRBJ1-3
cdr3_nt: TGTGCCAGCAACCAGAAGAGGAGTAGAAACACCATATATTTT
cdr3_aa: CASNQKRSRNTIYF

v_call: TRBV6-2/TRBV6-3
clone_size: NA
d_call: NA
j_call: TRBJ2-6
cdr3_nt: TGTACGAGCAGTAAGTCCGGGGCCAACGTCCTGACTTTC
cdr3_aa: CTSSKSGANVLTF

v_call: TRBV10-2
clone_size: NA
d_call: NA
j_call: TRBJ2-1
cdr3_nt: TGCGCCAGCAACAGGGCAGGGGTGGGTCACAATGAGCAGTTCTTC
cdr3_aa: CASNRAGVGHNEQFF

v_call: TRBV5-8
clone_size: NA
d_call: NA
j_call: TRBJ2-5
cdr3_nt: TGTGCCAGCAACTTGGTGGAGACCCAATACTTC
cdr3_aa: CASNLVETQYF

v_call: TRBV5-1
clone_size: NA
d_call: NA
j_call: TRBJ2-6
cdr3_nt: TGCGCCAGCAACTTGGGGGTGTTGGGCAGGGCTACTGGGGCCAACGTCCTGACTTTC
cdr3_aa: CASNLGVLGRATGANVLTF

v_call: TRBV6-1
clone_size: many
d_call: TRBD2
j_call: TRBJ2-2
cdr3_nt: TGTGCCAGCGGGACTAGCGTAGCCGGGGAGCTGTTTTTT
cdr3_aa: CASGTSVAGELFF

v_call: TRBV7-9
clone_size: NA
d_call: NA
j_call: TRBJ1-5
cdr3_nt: TGTGCCAGCAGTGAACAGGGAGAAAGCAATCAGCACCGGCATTTT
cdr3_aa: CASSEQGESNQHRHF

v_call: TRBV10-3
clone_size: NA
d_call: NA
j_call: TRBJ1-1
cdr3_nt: TGTGCCATCAGTGGGGGAGGGGATGTGGACACTGAAGCTTTCTTT
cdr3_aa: CAISGGGDVDTEAFF

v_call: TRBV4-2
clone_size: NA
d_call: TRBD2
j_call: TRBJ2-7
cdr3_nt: TGTGCCAGCAGTCAAGAGTCCGGCGGGAGGGCCCTGCAGTACTTC
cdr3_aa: CASSQESGGRALQYF

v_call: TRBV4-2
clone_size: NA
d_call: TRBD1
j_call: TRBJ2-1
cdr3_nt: TGTGCCAGTAGCCAAACCGGGACAGCATCCAATAAGCAGTTCTTC
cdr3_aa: CASSQTGTASNKQFF

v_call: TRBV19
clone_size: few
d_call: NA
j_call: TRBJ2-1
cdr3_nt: TGTGCCAGTAGTATTATGGTGTCCAAAGGTCACAATGAGCAGTTCTTC
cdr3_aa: CASSIMVSKGHNEQFF

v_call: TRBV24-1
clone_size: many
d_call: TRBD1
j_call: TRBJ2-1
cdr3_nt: TGTGCCACCGGTAGAGGCGGACAGGGGTATGGCAATGAGCAGTTCTTC
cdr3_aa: CATGRGGQGYGNEQFF

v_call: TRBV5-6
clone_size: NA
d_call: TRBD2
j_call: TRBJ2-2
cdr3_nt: TGTGCCAGCAGGACTAGCACCTCGGTCACCGGGGAGCTGTTTTTT
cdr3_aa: CASRTSTSVTGELFF

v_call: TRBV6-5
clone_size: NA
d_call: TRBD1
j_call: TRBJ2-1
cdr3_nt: TGTGCCAGTAGTTACTCGATGGCGGGACAGGGAAGGAATGAGCTGTTCTTC
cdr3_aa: CASSYSMAGQGRNELFF

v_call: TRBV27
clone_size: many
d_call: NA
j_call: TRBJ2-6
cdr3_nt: TGTGCCAGCAGTTATTTGTTCTCTGGGGCCAACGTCCTGACTTTC
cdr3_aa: CASSYLFSGANVLTF

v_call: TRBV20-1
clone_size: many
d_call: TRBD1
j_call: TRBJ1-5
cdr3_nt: TGCAGTGCTAGAGAAGGCGGAAGGGGGCGGGGGTGGCAGCCCCAGCATTTT
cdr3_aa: CSAREGGRGRGWQPQHF

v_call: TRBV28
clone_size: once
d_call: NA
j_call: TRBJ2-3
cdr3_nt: TGTGCCAGCAGTTTAACAGGCGGACCAGAGGCGGGTAAGCAGTATTTT
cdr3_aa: CASSLTGGPEAGKQYF

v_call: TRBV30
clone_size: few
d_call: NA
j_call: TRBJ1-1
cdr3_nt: TGTGCCTGGGGACTGAACGCTGAAGCTTTCTTT
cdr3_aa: CAWGLNAEAFF

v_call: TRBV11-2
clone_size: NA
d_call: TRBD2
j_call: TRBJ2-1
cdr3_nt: TGTGTCAGCAGCTTAGAGGCGGGAGAGTGTATGAATGAGCAGTTCTTC
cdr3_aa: CVSSLEAGECMNEQFF

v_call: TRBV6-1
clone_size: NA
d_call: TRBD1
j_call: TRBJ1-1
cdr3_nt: TGTACCACCACGGGACAGTTGAGTACTGAAGCTTTCTTT
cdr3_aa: CTTTGQLSTEAFF

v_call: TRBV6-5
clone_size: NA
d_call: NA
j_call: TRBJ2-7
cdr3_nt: TGTGCCAGAAGTTACGGAGCAGGAACCCCCTTGAAGCAGTACTTC
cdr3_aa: CARSYGAGTPLKQYF

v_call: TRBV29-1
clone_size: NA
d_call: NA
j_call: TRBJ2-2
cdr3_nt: TGCAGCGTTTCCCCAGGACAGAACACCGTGGAGTTGTTTTTT
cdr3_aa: CSVSPGQNTVELFF

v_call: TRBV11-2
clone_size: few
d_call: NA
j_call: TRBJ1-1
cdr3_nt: TGTACCAGCGGCTTGCTAATGCTGGAAACTGAAGCTTTCTTT
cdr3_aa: CTSGLLMLETEAFF

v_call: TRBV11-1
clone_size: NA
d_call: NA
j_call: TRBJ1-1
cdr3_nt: TGTGCCAGTAATCACGGACAGACGAACACTGAAGCTTTCTTT
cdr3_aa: CASNHGQTNTEAFF

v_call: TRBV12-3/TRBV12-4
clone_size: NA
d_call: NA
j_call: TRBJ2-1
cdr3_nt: TGTGCCAGCGAGGCGACGGAGGACTACAATGAGCAGTTCTTC
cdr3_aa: CASEATEDYNEQFF

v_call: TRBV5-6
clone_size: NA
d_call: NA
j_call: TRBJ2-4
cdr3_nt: TGTGCCAGCAGCCTCAACATGGGGGGTACCCGCCAAGGAGCCAAAAACATTCAGCACTTC
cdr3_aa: CASSLNMGGTRQGAKNIQHF

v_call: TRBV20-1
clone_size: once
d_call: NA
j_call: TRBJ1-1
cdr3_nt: TGCAGTGCTCCTGATGCGGGGGCACAAGCTTTCTTT
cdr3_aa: CSAPDAGAQAFF

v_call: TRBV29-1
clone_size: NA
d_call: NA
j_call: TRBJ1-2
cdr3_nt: TGCAGCTTTGAACCCGGGGACATGGCTTACGGCTACACCTTC
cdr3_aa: CSFEPGDMAYGYTF

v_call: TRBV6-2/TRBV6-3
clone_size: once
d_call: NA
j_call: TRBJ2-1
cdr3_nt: TGTGCCAACAGTCCAGCCCCTTGCAATGAGCAGTTCTTC
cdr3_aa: CANSPAPCNEQFF

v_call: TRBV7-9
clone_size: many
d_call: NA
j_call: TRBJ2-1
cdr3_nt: TGTGCCAGCAGCTCCCAAGTGATCTTC
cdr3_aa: CASSSQVIF

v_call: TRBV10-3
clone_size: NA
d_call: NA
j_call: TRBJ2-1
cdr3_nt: TGTGCCATCAGTGAGATTAAAGCGGAAGCCCTGAATGGGCAGTTCTTC
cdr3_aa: CAISEIKAEALNGQFF

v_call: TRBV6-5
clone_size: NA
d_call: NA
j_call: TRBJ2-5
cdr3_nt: TGTGCCAGCAGTAGAACCTCGCGGAGTGGCATGGTGACCCAGTACTTC
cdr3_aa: CASSRTSRSGMVTQYF

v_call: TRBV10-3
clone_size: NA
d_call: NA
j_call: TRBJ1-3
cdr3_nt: TGTGTCATCAGAGAGTCCGGTGGGAGATTTAACTCTGGAAACACCATATATTTT
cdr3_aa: CVIRESGGRFNSGNTIYF

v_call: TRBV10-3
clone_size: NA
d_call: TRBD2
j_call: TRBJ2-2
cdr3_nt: TGTGCCATCAGTGCGTTAGCGGGAGACTCGAGGAAAAGGGACTTGTTTTTT
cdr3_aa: CAISALAGDSRKRDLFF